The rows below give T cell receptor beta chains drawn from one sample of a study of cytomegalovirus exposure and HLA in healthy donors. TCRdb's table, derived via immunoSEQ multiplex PCR, lists solely in-frame clones and lacks some. The sample contains 150,000 or so clones, 85% to 90% of which appear only once. The sequencing sample was made of PBMCs. These receptors came from a human donor in good health. Both conserved end residues are part of each CDR3. D genes are given only for firm matches. Expanded clones get a size class; other rows say once, few or many, or leave the size out.

D gene	V gene	clone size	J gene	CDR3 protein	CDR3 DNA
.	TRBV5-1	.	TRBJ1-2	CASSLDRVYGYTF	TGCGCCAGCAGCTTGGACAGGGTCTATGGCTACACCTTC
.	TRBV11-3	few	TRBJ2-2	CASRPLLGELFF	TGTGCCAGCAGGCCATTACTCGGGGAGCTGTTTTTT
TRBD1	TRBV4-1	.	TRBJ2-7	CASSLPGTGSYEQYF	TGCGCCAGCAGCCTCCCCGGGACAGGGTCCTACGAGCAGTACTTC
TRBD2	TRBV18	.	TRBJ2-5	CASSQLVGTSGETQYF	TGTGCCAGCTCACAACTCGTCGGGACTAGCGGGGAGACCCAGTACTTC
.	TRBV10-3	few	TRBJ2-7	CAISEIRSVVDEQYF	TGTGCCATCAGTGAGATCAGGTCAGTGGTGGACGAGCAGTACTTC
.	TRBV7-6	.	TRBJ1-5	CASSLLTHGSGNQPQHF	TGTGCCAGCAGCTTATTAACGCACGGGAGTGGCAATCAGCCCCAGCATTTT
TRBD1	TRBV7-2	.	TRBJ1-2	CASSLGQGYGYTF	TGTGCCAGCAGCTTAGGACAGGGCTATGGCTACACCTTC
TRBD1	TRBV2	.	TRBJ2-3	CASSVTGGTDTQYF	TGTGCCAGCAGTGTCACAGGGGGCACAGATACGCAGTATTTT
.	TRBV6-6	.	TRBJ2-5	CASFGETQYF	TGTGCCAGTTTCGGTGAGACCCAGTACTTC
.	TRBV27	.	TRBJ2-3	CASSYSADTQYF	TGTGCCAGCAGTTATTCCGCAGATACGCAGTATTTT
TRBD1	TRBV6-1	.	TRBJ2-7	CASSDRGQGLSYEQYF	TGTGCCAGCAGTGACAGAGGACAGGGTCTTTCCTACGAGCAGTACTTC
TRBD1	TRBV27	.	TRBJ1-1	CASSFSTGTGGTEAFF	TGTGCCAGCAGTTTCTCTACCGGGACAGGGGGCACTGAAGCTTTCTTT
TRBD1	TRBV5-4	.	TRBJ1-2	CASSLSRQGGKNGYTF	TGTGCCAGCAGCTTATCTAGACAGGGGGGAAAGAATGGCTACACCTTC
TRBD1	TRBV27	.	TRBJ2-2	CASRWGQMNTGELFF	TGTGCCAGCAGGTGGGGACAGATGAACACCGGGGAGCTGTTTTTT
.	TRBV18	.	TRBJ2-5	CASSPSGGALQETQYF	TGTGCCAGCTCACCATCCGGGGGAGCCCTCCAAGAGACCCAGTACTTC
TRBD2	TRBV11-2	.	TRBJ2-1	CASSILLAGANNEQFF	TGTGCCAGCAGCATTTTACTAGCGGGAGCAAACAATGAGCAGTTCTTC
TRBD2	TRBV7-9	.	TRBJ2-1	CASSLRGGEREQFF	TGTGCCAGCAGCTTACGGGGGGGGGAGAGAGAGCAGTTCTTC
TRBD1	TRBV27	.	TRBJ2-3	CASSDRVFDTQYF	TGTGCCAGCAGTGACAGGGTGTTCGATACGCAGTATTTT
.	TRBV19	.	TRBJ1-3	CASNWGPGNTIYF	TGTGCCAGTAATTGGGGCCCTGGAAACACCATATATTTT
TRBD1	TRBV28	.	TRBJ2-7	CASSLQGAYEQYF	TGTGCCAGCAGTTTACAGGGGGCCTACGAGCAGTACTTC
TRBD1	TRBV28	.	TRBJ2-5	CASSRDRGQQETQYF	TGTGCCAGCAGCCGGGACAGGGGCCAACAAGAGACCCAGTACTTC
.	TRBV27	once	TRBJ2-3	CASSWFGVDTQYF	TGTGCCAGCAGTTGGTTCGGGGTGGATACGCAGTATTTT
TRBD1	TRBV5-8	few	TRBJ1-5	CASSRDRDRYQPQHF	TGTGCCAGCAGCCGGGACAGGGACCGATATCAGCCCCAGCATTTT
.	TRBV5-4	once	TRBJ2-1	CASSFSRVTYNEQFF	TGTGCCAGCAGCTTCAGCAGGGTTACCTACAATGAGCAGTTCTTC
TRBD1	TRBV28	.	TRBJ1-1	CASSLSTGWGAEAFF	TGTGCCAGCAGTTTATCGACAGGGTGGGGGGCTGAAGCTTTCTTT
TRBD1	TRBV6-6	.	TRBJ2-2	CASNDLRGRAGELFF	TGTGCCAGCAACGACCTGAGGGGGCGGGCCGGGGAGCTGTTTTTT
TRBD2	TRBV2	.	TRBJ2-3	CASRSTSAGDTQYF	TGTGCCAGCCGATCGACTAGCGCGGGAGATACGCAGTATTTT
TRBD1	TRBV7-9	.	TRBJ1-2	CASSPSGTVYGYTF	TGTGCCAGCAGCCCTTCGGGGACAGTCTATGGCTACACCTTC
TRBD2	TRBV27	.	TRBJ2-1	CASRPDRAGGPSNEQFF	TGTGCCAGCAGGCCGGACCGGGCGGGGGGGCCGTCCAATGAGCAGTTCTTC
TRBD1	TRBV18	.	TRBJ2-7	CASSPQSGTGTEQYF	TGTGCCAGCTCACCCCAATCCGGGACAGGGACTGAGCAGTACTTC
TRBD1	TRBV7-9	.	TRBJ2-1	CASSAGQGLPNEQFF	TGTGCCAGCAGCGCGGGACAGGGGTTGCCCAATGAGCAGTTCTTC
TRBD1	TRBV6-1	.	TRBJ2-2	CASSRQGYTGELFF	TGTGCCAGCAGCCGACAGGGGTACACCGGGGAGCTGTTTTTT
.	TRBV10-2	.	TRBJ2-7	CASSSSRVYEQYF	TGCGCCAGCAGCTCCTCCAGGGTCTACGAGCAGTACTTC
TRBD1	TRBV7-9	.	TRBJ1-4	CASSPGGEKLFF	TGTGCCAGCAGCCCAGGGGGTGAAAAACTGTTTTTT
TRBD1	TRBV7-6	.	TRBJ2-3	CASSLKLRQGVGDTQYF	TGTGCCAGCAGCTTAAAGCTTCGGCAGGGGGTAGGGGATACGCAGTATTTT
TRBD1	TRBV7-9	.	TRBJ2-7	CASSSLGPDRVHEQYF	TGTGCCAGCAGCTCCCTAGGGCCGGACAGGGTCCACGAGCAGTACTTC
.	TRBV29-1	.	TRBJ2-1	CSVEGEWGGNEQFF	TGCAGCGTTGAGGGGGAGTGGGGAGGCAATGAGCAGTTCTTC
TRBD1	TRBV10-3	.	TRBJ1-2	CAISERDRAGDYGYTF	TGTGCCATCAGTGAGAGAGACAGGGCAGGAGACTATGGCTACACCTTC
TRBD1	TRBV7-9	.	TRBJ1-1	CASSPDRAVMNTEAFF	TGTGCCAGCAGCCCAGACAGGGCCGTCATGAACACTGAAGCTTTCTTT
TRBD2	TRBV6-5	.	TRBJ2-3	CASSYAGARDTQYF	TGTGCCAGCAGTTACGCGGGAGCCCGGGATACGCAGTATTTT
TRBD2	TRBV27	.	TRBJ2-1	CASSPPSGPSYNEQFF	TGTGCCAGCAGTCCCCCTAGCGGGCCTTCCTACAATGAGCAGTTCTTC
.	TRBV28	.	TRBJ2-7	CASSFRDYEQYF	TGTGCCAGCAGTTTCCGAGACTACGAGCAGTACTTC
TRBD1	TRBV4-1	.	TRBJ1-2	CASSEPGQPGGNYGYTF	TGCGCCAGCAGCGAACCGGGACAGCCCGGGGGAAACTATGGCTACACCTTC
.	TRBV9	.	TRBJ2-1	CASSVDSQTYNEQFF	TGTGCCAGCAGCGTTGACAGCCAAACCTACAATGAGCAGTTCTTC
TRBD1	TRBV28	.	TRBJ1-2	CASSLPSPGTGTRGYTF	TGTGCCAGCAGTTTACCTAGTCCCGGGACAGGGACGCGTGGCTACACCTTC
TRBD1	TRBV6-6	few	TRBJ2-1	CAISRQGGSYNEQFF	TGTGCCATCTCGCGACAGGGCGGCTCCTACAATGAGCAGTTCTTC
TRBD2	TRBV5-1	.	TRBJ2-3	CASSLGLAGDTDTQYF	TGCGCCAGCAGCCTGGGACTAGCGGGAGACACAGATACGCAGTATTTT
.	TRBV9	.	TRBJ2-5	CASSVGEEETQYF	TGTGCCAGCAGCGTAGGGGAGGAGGAGACCCAGTACTTC
TRBD1	TRBV2	.	TRBJ1-1	CASNPLTGATEAFF	TGTGCCAGCAACCCTCTCACAGGGGCCACTGAAGCTTTCTTT
TRBD2	TRBV29-1	.	TRBJ2-7	CSALEGGTLQYF	TGCAGCGCGTTGGAGGGAGGGACCCTGCAGTACTTC
.	TRBV28	few	TRBJ1-2	CASSLTAQNYGYTF	TGTGCCAGCAGTTTAACAGCCCAAAACTATGGCTACACCTTC
.	TRBV2	.	TRBJ2-3	CASSEDLTFGGPSTDTQYF	TGTGCCAGCAGTGAAGATTTGACCTTCGGGGGGCCGAGCACAGATACGCAGTATTTT
.	TRBV6-6	.	TRBJ2-7	CASSYKGSTGEQYF	TGTGCCAGCAGTTATAAAGGGAGCACGGGCGAGCAGTACTTC
.	TRBV27	once	TRBJ2-5	CASSLTQGGGKETQYF	TGTGCCAGCAGCCTAACACAGGGTGGGGGCAAAGAGACCCAGTACTTC
TRBD1	TRBV19	.	TRBJ1-2	CASNDREDYGYTF	TGTGCCAGTAACGACAGGGAGGACTATGGCTACACCTTC
.	TRBV4-2	.	TRBJ2-7	CASSQFFSSYEQYF	TGTGCCAGCAGCCAGTTCTTCAGCTCCTACGAGCAGTACTTC
TRBD2	TRBV27	.	TRBJ2-2	CASSFSGTSFTGELFF	TGTGCCAGCAGTTTTTCCGGGACTAGTTTCACCGGGGAGCTGTTTTTT
TRBD1	TRBV9	once	TRBJ1-2	CASSVGTGGLRYGYTF	TGTGCCAGCAGCGTAGGGACAGGGGGCTTAAGATATGGCTACACCTTC
TRBD2	TRBV5-1	.	TRBJ2-1	CASRAGTSGGALLFEQFF	TGCGCCAGCAGGGCAGGGACTAGCGGGGGGGCTTTGTTGTTTGAGCAGTTCTTC